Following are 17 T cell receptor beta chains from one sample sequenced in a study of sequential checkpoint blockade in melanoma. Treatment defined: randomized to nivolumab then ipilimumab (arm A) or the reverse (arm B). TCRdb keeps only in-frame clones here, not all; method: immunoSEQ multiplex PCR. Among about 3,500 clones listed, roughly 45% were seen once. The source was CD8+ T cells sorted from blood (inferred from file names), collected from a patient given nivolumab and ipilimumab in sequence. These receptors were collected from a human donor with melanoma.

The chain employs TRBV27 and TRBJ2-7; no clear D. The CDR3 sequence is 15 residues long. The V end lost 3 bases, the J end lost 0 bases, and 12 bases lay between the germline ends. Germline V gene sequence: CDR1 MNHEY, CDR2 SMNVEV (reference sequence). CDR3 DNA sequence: TGTGCCAGCAGTTTCGTCCCCCCCAGCTCCTACGAGCAGTACTTC. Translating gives CASSFVPPSSYEQYF.

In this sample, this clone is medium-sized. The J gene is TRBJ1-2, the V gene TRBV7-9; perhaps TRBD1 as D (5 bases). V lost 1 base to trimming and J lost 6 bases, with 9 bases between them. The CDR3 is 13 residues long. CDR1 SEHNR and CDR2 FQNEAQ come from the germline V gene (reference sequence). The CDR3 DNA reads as TGTGCCAGCAGCTTAGGGGGCACGGATGGCTACACCTTC. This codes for CASSLGGTDGYTF.

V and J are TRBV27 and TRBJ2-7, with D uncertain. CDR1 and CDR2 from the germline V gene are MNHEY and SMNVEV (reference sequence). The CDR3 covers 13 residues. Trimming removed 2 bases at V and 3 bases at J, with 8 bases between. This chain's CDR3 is CASSLRGSYEQYF. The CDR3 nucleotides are TGTGCCAGCAGTTTAAGAGGCAGCTACGAGCAGTACTTC.

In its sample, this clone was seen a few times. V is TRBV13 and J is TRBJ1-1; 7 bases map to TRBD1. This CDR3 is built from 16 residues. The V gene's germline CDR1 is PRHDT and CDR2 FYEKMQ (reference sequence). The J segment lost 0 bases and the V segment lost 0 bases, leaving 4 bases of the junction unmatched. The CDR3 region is CASSLGQGGLNTEAFF. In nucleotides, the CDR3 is TGTGCCAGCAGCTTAGGGCAGGGGGGTCTGAACACTGAAGCTTTCTTT. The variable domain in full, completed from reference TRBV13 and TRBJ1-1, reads AAGVIQSPRHLIKEKRETATLKCYPIPRHDTVYWYQQGPGQDPQFLISFYEKMQSDKGSIPDRFSAQQFSDYHSELNMSSLELGDSALYFCASSLGQGGLNTEAFFGQGTRLTVV.

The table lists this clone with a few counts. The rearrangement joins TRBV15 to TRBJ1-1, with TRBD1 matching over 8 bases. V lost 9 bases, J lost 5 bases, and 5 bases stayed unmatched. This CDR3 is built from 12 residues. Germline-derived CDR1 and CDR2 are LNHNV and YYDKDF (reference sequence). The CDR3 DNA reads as TGTGCCACGACAGGGGATGAAACTGAAGCTTTCTTT. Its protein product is CATTGDETEAFF. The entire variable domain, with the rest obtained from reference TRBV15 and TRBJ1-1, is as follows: DAMVIQNPRYQVTQFGKPVTLSCSQTLNHNVMYWYQQKSSQAPKLLFHYYDKDFNNEADTPDNFQSRRPNTSFCFLDIRSPGLGDTAMYLCATTGDETEAFFGQGTRLTVV.

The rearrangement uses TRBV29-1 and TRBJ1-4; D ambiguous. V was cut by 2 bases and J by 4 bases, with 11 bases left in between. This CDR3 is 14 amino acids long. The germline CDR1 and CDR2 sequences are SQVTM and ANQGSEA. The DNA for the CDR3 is TGCAGCGTTGAACCCCCCAGGATTAATGAAAAACTGTTTTTT. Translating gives CSVEPPRINEKLFF.

CDR3 in amino acids: CASSLKLAGGRLTDTQYF. In nucleotides, the CDR3 is TGTGCCAGCAGCTTAAAACTAGCGGGGGGTCGACTCACAGATACGCAGTATTTT. The J gene is TRBJ2-3, the V gene TRBV7-3, with 12 bases matching TRBD2. This CDR3 region has 18 residues. The ends lost 1 base at V and 2 bases at J; junction bases unmatched: 7. Germline V gene sequence: CDR1 SGHTA, CDR2 FQGTGA.

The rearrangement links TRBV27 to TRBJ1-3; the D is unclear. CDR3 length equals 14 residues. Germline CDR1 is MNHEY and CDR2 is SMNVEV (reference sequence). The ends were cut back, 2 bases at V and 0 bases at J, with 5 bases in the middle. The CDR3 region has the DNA TGTGCCAGCAGTTTAGGGCCCTCTGGAAACACCATATATTTT. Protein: CASSLGPSGNTIYF.

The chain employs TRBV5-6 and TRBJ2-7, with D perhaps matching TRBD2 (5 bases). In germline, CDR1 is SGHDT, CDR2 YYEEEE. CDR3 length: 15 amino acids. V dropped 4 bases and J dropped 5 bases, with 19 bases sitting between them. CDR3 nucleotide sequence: TGTGCCAGCAGCCCGAGTTGGCGGGTCGGTAACGAGCAGTACTTC. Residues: CASSPSWRVGNEQYF.

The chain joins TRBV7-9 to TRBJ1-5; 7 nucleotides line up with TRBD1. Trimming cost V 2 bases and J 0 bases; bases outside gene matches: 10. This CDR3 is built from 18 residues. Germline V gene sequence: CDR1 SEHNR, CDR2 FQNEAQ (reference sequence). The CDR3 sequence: CASSLPEGAAPSNQPQHF. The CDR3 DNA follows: TGTGCCAGCAGCTTACCGGAGGGGGCGGCCCCTAGCAATCAGCCCCAGCATTTT.

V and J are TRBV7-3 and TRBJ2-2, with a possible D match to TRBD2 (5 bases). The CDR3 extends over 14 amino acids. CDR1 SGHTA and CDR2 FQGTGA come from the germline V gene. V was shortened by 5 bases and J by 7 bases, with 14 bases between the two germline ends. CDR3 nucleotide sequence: TGTGCCAGCAGCCCCCGAGGCCGGGGCGGGGAGCTGTTTTTT. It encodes CASSPRGRGGELFF.

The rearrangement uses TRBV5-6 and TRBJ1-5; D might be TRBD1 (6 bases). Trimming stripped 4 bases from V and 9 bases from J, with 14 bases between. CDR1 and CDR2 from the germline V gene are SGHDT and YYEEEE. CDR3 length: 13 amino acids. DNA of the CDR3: TGTGCCAGCAGCACGGACAGCCTGGGGCCCCAGCATTTT. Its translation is CASSTDSLGPQHF.

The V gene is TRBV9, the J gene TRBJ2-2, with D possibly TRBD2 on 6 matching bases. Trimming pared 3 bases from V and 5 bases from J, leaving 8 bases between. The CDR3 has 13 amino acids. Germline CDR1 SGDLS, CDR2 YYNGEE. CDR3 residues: CASSGGVTGELFF. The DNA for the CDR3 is TGTGCCAGCAGCGGGGGGGTGACCGGGGAGCTGTTTTTT.

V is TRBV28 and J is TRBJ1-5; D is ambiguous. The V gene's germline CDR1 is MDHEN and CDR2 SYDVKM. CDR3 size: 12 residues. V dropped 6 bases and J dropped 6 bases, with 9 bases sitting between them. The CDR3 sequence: CASSRRAQPQHF. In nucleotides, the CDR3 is TGTGCCAGCAGCCGGCGGGCTCAGCCCCAGCATTTT. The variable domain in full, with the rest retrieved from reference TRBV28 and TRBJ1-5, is DVKVTQSSRYLVKRTGEKVFLECVQDMDHENMFWYRQDPGLGLRLIYFSYDVKMKEKGDIPEGYSVSREKKERFSLILESASTNQTSMYLCASSRRAQPQHFGDGTRLSIL.

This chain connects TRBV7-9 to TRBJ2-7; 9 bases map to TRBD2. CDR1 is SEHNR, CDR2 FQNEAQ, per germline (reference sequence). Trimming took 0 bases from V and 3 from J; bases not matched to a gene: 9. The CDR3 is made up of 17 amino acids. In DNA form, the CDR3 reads TGTGCCAGCAGCTTAGCAGCCAGCGGGGGGCCGTTCTACGAGCAGTACTTC. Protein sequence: CASSLAASGGPFYEQYF.

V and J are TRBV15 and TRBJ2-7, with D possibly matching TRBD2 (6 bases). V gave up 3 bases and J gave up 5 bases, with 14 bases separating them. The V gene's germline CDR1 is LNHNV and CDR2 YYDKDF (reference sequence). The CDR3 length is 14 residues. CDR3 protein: CATSSGGSGNEQYF. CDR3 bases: TGTGCCACCAGCAGCGGAGGGAGTGGGAACGAGCAGTACTTC.

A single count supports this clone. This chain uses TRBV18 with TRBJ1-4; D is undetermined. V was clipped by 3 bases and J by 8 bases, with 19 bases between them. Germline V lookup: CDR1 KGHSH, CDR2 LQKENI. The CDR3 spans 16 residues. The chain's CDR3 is CASSPRRPPLEEKLFF. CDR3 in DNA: TGTGCCAGCTCACCCCGTAGGCCCCCCTTGGAGGAAAAACTGTTTTTT.